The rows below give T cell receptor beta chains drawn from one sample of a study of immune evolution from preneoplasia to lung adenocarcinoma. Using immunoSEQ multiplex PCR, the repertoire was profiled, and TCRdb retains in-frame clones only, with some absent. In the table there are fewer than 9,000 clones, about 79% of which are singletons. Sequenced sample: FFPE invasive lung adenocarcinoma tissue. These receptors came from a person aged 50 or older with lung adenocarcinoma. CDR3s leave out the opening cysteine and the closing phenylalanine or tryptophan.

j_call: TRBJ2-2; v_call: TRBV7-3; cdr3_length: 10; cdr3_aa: ASSPFTGELF
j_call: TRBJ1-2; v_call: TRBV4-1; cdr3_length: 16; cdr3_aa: ASSHPYPDSAYLYGYT
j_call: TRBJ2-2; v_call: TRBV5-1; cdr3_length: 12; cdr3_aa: ASSPDWGAGELF
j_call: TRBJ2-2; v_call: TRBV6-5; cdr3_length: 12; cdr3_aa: ASRDRVNTGELF
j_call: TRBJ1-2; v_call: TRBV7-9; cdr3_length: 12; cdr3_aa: ASSFDRVLDGYT
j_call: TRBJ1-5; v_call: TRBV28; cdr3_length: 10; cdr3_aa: ASRGQNQPQH
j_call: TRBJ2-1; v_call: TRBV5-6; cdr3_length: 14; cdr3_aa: ASSSTDRGLRDEQF
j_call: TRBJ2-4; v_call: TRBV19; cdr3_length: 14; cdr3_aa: ASSIPSGLAKNIQY
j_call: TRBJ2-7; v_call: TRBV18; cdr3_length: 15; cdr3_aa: ASSRPGQGATSHEQY
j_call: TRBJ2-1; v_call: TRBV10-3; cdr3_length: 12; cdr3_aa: AIRDALGNIEQF
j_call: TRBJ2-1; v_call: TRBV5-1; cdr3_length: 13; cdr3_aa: ASSGLAGRGNEQF
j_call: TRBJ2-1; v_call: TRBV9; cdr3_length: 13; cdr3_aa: ASSPRLSSYNEQF
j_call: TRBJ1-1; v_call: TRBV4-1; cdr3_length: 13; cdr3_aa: ASSQLETANTEAF
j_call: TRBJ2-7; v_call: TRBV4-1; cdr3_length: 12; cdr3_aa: ASSQGLLRYEQY
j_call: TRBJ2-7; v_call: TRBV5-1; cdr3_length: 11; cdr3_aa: ASSVKDGYEQY
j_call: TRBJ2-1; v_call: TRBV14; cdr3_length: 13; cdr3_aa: ASSPLADLANEQF
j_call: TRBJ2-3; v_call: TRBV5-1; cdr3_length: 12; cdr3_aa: ASSVGDSTDTQY
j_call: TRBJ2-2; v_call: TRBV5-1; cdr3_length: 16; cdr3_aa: ASSLAHTQGARTGELF
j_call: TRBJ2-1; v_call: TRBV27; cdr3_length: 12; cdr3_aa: ASSRVAAYNEQF
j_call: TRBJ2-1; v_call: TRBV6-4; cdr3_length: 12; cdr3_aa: ASSDRDSYNEQF
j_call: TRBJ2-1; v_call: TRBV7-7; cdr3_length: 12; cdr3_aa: ASSDSSSYNEQF
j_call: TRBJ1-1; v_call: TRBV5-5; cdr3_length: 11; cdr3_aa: ASSFYVNTEAF
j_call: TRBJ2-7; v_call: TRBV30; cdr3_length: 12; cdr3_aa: AWSEVGIDYEQY
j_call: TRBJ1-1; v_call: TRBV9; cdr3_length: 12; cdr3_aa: ASSVDGEWTEAF
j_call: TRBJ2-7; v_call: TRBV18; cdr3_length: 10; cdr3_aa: ASSRQTYEQY
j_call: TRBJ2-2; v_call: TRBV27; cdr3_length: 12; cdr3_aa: ASSFSLASGELF
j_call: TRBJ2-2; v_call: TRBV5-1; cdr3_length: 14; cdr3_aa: ASSLTSGSATGELF
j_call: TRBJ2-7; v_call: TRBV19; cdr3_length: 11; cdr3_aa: ASSITTEYEQY
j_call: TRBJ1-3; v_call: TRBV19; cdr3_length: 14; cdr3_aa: ASSMVGSSSGNTIY
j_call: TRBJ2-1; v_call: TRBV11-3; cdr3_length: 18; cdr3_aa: ASRLNLDRGTLIDYNEQF
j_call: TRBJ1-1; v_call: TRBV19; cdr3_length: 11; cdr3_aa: ASSIQINTEAF
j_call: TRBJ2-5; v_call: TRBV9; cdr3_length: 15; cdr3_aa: ASSIGGLAGRRETQY
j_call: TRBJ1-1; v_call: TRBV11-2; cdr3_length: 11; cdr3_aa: ASSSQRESEAF
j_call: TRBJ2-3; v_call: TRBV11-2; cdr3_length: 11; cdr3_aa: ASSLDPRDTQY
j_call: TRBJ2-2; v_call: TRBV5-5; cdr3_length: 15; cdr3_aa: ASSLDDSGMNTGELF
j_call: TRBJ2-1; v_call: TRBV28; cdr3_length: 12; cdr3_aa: ASSPASGIYEQF
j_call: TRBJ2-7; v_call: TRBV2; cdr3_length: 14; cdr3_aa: ASSGDLLDGSYEQY
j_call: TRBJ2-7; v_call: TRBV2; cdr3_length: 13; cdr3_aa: ASSEARDSSYEQY
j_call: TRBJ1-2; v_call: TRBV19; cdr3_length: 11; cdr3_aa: ASSTPGDYGYT
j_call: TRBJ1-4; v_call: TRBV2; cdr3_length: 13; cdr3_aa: ASRNYRGPNEKLF
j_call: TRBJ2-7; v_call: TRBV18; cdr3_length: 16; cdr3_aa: ASSVDSLLGTLSYEQY
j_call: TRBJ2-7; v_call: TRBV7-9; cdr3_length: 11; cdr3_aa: ASSLAGSYEQY
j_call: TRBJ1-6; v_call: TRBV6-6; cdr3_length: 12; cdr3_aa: ASSITGYNSPLH
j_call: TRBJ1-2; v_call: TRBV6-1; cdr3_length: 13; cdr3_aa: ASSEGTGGYDGYT
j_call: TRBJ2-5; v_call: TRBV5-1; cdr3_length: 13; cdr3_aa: ASSSWTRAQETQY
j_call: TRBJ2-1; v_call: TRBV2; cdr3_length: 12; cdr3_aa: ASRPFGRRDEQF
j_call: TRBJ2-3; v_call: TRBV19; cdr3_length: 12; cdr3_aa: ASSIRPNSDTQY
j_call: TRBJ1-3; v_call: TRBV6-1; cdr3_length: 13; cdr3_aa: ASSNLQTSGNTIY
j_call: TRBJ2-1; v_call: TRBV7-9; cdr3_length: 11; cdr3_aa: ASSSDFYNEQF
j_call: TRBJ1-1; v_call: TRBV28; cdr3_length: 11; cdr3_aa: ASIYRPGFQAF
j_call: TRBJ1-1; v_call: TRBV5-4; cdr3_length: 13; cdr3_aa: ASSRQGLRNTEAF
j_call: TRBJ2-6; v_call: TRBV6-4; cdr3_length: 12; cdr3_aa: ASSFSSGANVLT